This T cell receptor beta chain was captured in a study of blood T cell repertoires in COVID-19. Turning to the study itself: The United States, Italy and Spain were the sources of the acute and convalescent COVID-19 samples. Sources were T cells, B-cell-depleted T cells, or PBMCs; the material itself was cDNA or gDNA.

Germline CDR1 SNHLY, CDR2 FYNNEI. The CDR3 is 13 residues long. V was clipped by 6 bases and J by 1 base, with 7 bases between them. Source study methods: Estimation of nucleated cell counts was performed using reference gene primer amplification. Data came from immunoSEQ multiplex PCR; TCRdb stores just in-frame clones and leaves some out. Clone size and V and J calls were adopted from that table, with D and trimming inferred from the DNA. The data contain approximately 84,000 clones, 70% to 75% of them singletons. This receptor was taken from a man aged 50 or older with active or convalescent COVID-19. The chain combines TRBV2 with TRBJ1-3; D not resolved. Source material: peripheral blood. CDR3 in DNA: TGTGCCAGCAGCCGAGAGTCTGGAAACACCATATATTTT. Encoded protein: CASSRESGNTIYF.